This T cell receptor beta chain comes out of a study of blood T cell repertoires in COVID-19 (dated by TCRdb to 2018 to 2020). In the study overall: Samples covering the acute and convalescent phases of COVID-19 were provided by collaborators in the United States, Italy and Spain. The prospective study material was composed of cDNA or gDNA derived from T cells, B-cell-depleted T cells, or PBMCs. Subjects who had been exposed to COVID-19, were actively infected with it, or had recovered from it provided the deeply sampled blood TCRbeta repertoires that made up the dataset. The repertoires were released in a freely available public database meant as a resource for research on the immune response to SARS-CoV-2. The samples were drawn from the first 160 participants of the ongoing ImmuneRACE study and from some 1,300 subjects provided by 6 global collaborators. Sample metadata almost always included a de-identified subject ID, COVID-19 status, age in years and sex. Where available, HLA class I and class II types were obtained from metadata supplied by the sample provider rather than from assay-based typing. Findings and caveats that apply to the study as a whole: The amount of clinical and demographic metadata varied by source and participant and was provided uncurated.

TCRbeta CDR3 regions were amplified from genomic DNA using the immunoSEQ Assay, a bias-controlled multiplex PCR. Per the source publication's procedure: Within the assay, amplification of reference gene primers was used to estimate how many nucleated cells each sample contained. To quantify the absolute abundance of each unique TCRbeta CDR3 rearrangement, sequence reads were collapsed and filtered. Productive Simpson clonality was computed per sample as the square root of Simpson's diversity index over productive rearrangements. Here the immuneACCESS table is served through TCRdb, limited to in-frame sequences with V and J called. Missing clones are a known gap in these copies; in checked studies unresolved V genes cover under half, and the rest lacks a known reason. That table supplies the V and J calls and clone size; D and trimming were determined from the DNA. Recorded for this sample are 250,000 to 350,000 clones; 80% to 90% of them occurred a single time. Approximately 7.8% of the sample is held by the ten biggest clonotypes.

The germline V gene gives CDR1 as LGHNT and CDR2 as FRNRAP. From the cysteine up to the phenylalanine, the CDR3 has a length of 14 residues. The sequence is cut down to CDR3 DNA, 42 bases in frame from base 1. V loses 6 bases at its end and J loses 6 bases; junction bases beyond the gene matches: 5. Comments on this clone: Its antigen remains undetermined. Base quality data are lacking; no much larger clone is found one base away.

Samples from volunteer blood donors who had recovered from COVID-19 were contributed by a second Seattle source. Each collaborating institution followed its own protocols to collect whole blood in K2EDTA tubes. Collaborator samples were shipped for TCRbeta analysis as frozen whole blood, isolated PBMCs, or DNA extracted from either sample type. The chain is encoded by TRBV12-5 joined to TRBJ2-1; 10 bases in the middle match TRBD1. The receptor was derived from a woman between 45 and 60 years old who had recovered from COVID-19. The material sequenced was peripheral blood. The CDR3: CASGAGTGVNEQFF. The DNA sequence is TGTGCTAGTGGGGCCGGGACAGGGGTCAATGAGCAGTTCTTC.